These 5 T cell receptor beta chains originate from one sample sequenced in a study of PD-1 blockade in classical Hodgkin lymphoma. Sequencing was performed with immunoSEQ multiplex PCR; in TCRdb, only in-frame clones are kept and a portion is missing. The data hold some 17,000 clones, with around 85% observed a single time. Each patient relapsed following autologous stem cell transplantation, and prior brentuximab vedotin exposure differed. Thawed PBMCs yielded CD4+ T cells through magnetic negative selection. The material sequenced was CD4+ T cells from blood, taken at baseline. The receptors originated from a human donor with classical Hodgkin lymphoma.

This clone is a singleton in its sample. The chain is built from TRBV6-5 and TRBJ1-4; tentatively, D is TRBD1 (5 bases). The CDR3 covers 14 residues. Germline CDR1 MNHEY, CDR2 SVGAGI. V dropped 6 bases and J dropped 5 bases, with 13 bases sitting between them. For the CDR3, the DNA is TGTGCCAGCAGGACCGGGACCACGAATGAAAAACTGTTTTTT. Amino acid sequence: CASRTGTTNEKLFF.

This rearrangement joins TRBV5-1 to TRBJ2-1, with 16 bases matching TRBD2. After removal of 3 bases from V and 9 bases from J, the junction contained 6 bases not matched to a gene. Germline lookup yields CDR1 SGHRS and CDR2 YFSETQ. CDR3 length: 16 residues. This CDR3 reads CASSWSGLAGGIEQFF. For the CDR3, the DNA is TGCGCCAGCAGCTGGTCGGGACTAGCGGGAGGGATTGAGCAGTTCTTC.

The rearrangement joins TRBV2 to TRBJ2-5; D gene ambiguous. This CDR3 has 12 residues. The V end lost 4 bases, the J end lost 5 bases, and 8 bases lay between the germline ends. Germline V gene data show CDR1 as SNHLY and CDR2 as FYNNEI. CDR3 loop: CASSVGPETQYF. Here the CDR3 DNA reads TGTGCCAGCAGTGTAGGCCCCGAGACCCAGTACTTC.

The chain is built from TRBV1 and TRBJ2-3; the listed D gene, TRBD2, was not tested against the DNA. TRBV1 is a documented pseudogene. CDR3 length equals 18 residues. CDR3 in amino acids: CTSSHVGLAGEGTDTQYF. The CDR3 DNA sequence: TGCACCAGCAGCCATGTCGGACTAGCGGGAGAAGGCACAGATACGCAGTATTTT.

The count of this clone is one. The chain recombines TRBV29-1 with TRBJ2-7; 8 bases match TRBD1. Germline lookup yields CDR1 SQVTM and CDR2 ANQGSEA. The CDR3 runs to 14 residues. V lost 7 bases and J lost 6; bases outside the gene matches: 14. The CDR3 region has the DNA TGCAGCGCCGAGACTGACAGGGGAGGAGGCGAGCAGTACTTC. Its translation: CSAETDRGGGEQYF.